This TCR beta chain appears in the sequencing data of a study of beta chain features in type 1 diabetes. Sequencing targeted expressed TCRB transcripts, as all isolated RNA had been reverse transcribed. Here immunoSEQ multiplex PCR was the method, and the copy in TCRdb shows in-frame clones only, minus some. The table includes 600,000 to 650,000 clones, 15% to 18% detected once. This CDR3 is built from 11 residues. Germline V gives CDR1 LNHDA, CDR2 SQIVND (reference sequence). V was trimmed by 4 bases and J by 9 bases, leaving 10 bases between them. Sequencing was carried out using naive CD4+ T cells from blood. The sequence came from a man younger than 35 in good health. The V gene is TRBV19, the J gene TRBJ2-7; possible D gene TRBD1, 5 bases. The CDR3 region is CASSNGQGQYF. CDR3 nucleotide sequence: TGTGCCAGTAGTAACGGACAAGGGCAGTACTTC.